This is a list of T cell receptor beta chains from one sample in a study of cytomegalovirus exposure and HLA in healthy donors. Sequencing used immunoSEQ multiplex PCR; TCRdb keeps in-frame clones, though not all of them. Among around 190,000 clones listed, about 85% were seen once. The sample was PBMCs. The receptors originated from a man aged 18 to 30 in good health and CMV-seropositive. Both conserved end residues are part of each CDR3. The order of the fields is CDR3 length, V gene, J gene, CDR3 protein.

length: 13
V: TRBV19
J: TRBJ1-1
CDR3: CASSLREGTEAFF

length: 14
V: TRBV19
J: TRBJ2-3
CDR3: CASSPGRATDTQYF

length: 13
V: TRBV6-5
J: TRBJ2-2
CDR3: CASSPFRAGELFF

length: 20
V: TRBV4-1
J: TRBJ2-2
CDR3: CASSQLPGLAGDDRTGELFF

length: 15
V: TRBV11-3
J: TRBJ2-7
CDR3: CASSSTSDRDYEQYF

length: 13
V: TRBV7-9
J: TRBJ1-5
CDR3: CASSWGQAQPQHF

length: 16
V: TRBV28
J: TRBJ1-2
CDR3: CASSLQGTGGGYGYTF

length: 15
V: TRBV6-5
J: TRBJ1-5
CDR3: CASSMGQGVGQPQHF

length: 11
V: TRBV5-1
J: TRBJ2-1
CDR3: CASSFQVEQFF

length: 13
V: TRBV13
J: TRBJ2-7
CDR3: CASSSPGQGEQYF

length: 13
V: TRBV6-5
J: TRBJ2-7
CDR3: CASRGGGSYEQYF

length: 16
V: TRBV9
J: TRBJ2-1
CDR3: CASSGAEREGRNEQFF

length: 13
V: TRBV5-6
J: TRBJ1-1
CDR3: CASSPGAPAEAFF

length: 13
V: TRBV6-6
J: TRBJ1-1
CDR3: CASSYSSYTEAFF

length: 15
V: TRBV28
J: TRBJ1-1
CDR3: CASSPSRDMDTEAFF

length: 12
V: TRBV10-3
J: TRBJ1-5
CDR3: CAIFPSNQPQHF

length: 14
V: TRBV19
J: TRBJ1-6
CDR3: CASRGTGLDSPLHF

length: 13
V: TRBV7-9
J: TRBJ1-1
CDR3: CASSLRESTEAFF

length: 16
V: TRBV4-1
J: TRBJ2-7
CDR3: CASSHLRTSVDNEQYF

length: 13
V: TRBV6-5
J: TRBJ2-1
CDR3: CASSRAGGNEQFF

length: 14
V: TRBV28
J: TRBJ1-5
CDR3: CASSLRGEVQPQHF

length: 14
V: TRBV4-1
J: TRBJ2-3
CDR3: CASSLVLATDTQYF

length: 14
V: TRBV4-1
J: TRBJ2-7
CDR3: CASSHHQAGYEQYF

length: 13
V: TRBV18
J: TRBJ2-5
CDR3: CASSPRAKETQYF

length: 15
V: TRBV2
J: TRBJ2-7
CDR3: CASSDPGGRGREQYF

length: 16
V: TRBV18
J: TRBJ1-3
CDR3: CASSPTGPSSGNTIYF

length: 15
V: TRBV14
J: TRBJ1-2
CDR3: CASSQERGSNYGYTF

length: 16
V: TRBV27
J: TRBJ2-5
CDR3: CASSLTSGGGQETQYF